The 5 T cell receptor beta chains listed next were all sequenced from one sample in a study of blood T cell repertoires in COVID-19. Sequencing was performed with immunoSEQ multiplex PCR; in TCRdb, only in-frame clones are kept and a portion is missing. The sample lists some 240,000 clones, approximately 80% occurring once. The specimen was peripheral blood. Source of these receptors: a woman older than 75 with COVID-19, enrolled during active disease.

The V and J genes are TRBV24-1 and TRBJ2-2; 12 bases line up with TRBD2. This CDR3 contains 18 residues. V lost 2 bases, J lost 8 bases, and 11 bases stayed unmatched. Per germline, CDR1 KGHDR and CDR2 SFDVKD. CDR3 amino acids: CATSDSRPGLAGPGELFF. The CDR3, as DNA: TGTGCCACCAGTGATTCGCGGCCGGGACTAGCGGGTCCGGGGGAGCTGTTTTTT.

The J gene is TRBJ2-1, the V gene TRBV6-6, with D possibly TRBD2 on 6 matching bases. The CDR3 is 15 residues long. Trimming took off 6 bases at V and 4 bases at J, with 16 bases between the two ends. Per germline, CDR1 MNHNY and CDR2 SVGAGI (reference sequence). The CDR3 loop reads CASSPRGSGYNEQFF. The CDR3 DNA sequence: TGTGCCAGCAGCCCCCGAGGTAGCGGTTACAATGAGCAGTTCTTC.

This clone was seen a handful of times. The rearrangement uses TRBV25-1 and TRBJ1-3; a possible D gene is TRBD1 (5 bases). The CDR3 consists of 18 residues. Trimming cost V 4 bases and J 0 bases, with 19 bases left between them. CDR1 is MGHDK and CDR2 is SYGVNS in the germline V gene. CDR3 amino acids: CASSVGLNRPSSGNTIYF. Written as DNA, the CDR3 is TGTGCCAGCAGTGTGGGGTTGAACAGGCCCTCCTCTGGAAACACCATATATTTT.

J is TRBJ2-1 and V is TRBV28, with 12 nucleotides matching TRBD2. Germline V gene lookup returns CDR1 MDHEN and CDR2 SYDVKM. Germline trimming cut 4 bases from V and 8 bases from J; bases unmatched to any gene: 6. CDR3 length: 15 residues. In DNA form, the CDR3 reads TGTGCCAGCAGTTCTAGCGGGAGGGCCCGGGATGAGCAGTTCTTC. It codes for CASSSSGRARDEQFF. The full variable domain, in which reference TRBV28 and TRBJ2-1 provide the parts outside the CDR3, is DVKVTQSSRYLVKRTGEKVFLECVQDMDHENMFWYRQDPGLGLRLIYFSYDVKMKEKGDIPEGYSVSREKKERFSLILESASTNQTSMYLCASSSSGRARDEQFFGPGTRLTVL.

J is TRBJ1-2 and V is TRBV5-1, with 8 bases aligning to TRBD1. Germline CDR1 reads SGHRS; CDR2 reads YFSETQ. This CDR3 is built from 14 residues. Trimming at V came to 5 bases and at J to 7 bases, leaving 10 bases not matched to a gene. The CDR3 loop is CASRSGQGLGGYTF. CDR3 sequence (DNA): TGCGCCAGCAGATCCGGACAGGGTTTGGGTGGCTACACCTTC.